This T cell receptor beta chain was observed in a study of Graves' ophthalmopathy and Graves' hyperthyroidism. The sequenced template was RNA, covering the TCR beta CDR3 region. An opening RT-PCR round employed HTBI primers and preceded a second-round multiplex PCR. TCRdb re-analysed the multiplex PCR reads in MiXCR, keeping a single row per CDR3 protein. The sample carries hundreds of thousands of distinct CDR3 sequences, about 21% recorded once. The authors diagnosed from clinical symptoms, serum thyroxine, TRAb, thyroid ultrasound and orbital computed tomography. Study-wide results and caveats: Sensitivity reached nearly 71% and specificity approximately 78% when the model predicted ophthalmopathy progression.

CDR1 is GTSNPN, CDR2 SVGIG, per germline (reference sequence). The CDR3 runs to 13 residues. With 4 bases removed from V and 1 base from J, the gap between germline ends came to 10 bases. As concerns this clonotype: The antigen is undetermined.

Material for sequencing was peripheral blood. The clonotype was recovered from a woman under 30 with stable Graves' hyperthyroidism. The V and J genes are TRBV30 and TRBJ1-1; D ambiguous. The CDR3: CAWNPGPNTEAFF. The CDR3 region has the DNA TGTGCCTGGAATCCCGGGCCGAACACTGAAGCTTTCTTT. The full variable domain, completed using reference TRBV30 and TRBJ1-1, is SQTIHQWPATLVQPVGSPLSLECTVEGTSNPNLYWYRQAAGRGLQLLFYSVGIGQISSEVPQNLSASRPQDRQFILSSKKLLLSDSGFYLCAWNPGPNTEAFFGQGTRLTVV.